This T cell receptor (beta chain) appears in the sequencing data of a study of shared clonotypes between healthy human individuals (dated by TCRdb to 2020 to 2022). At the level of the whole study: A couple of women and a few men aged 18 to 49 years were included in the cohort. Between about 0.85 and 9.5 billion PBMCs per donor were obtained by leukapheresis. To estimate repertoire size and how much clonotype sharing occurs between individuals, the study deeply sequenced the blood TCR repertoires of roughly 5 healthy adults. For each donor, CD4 naive and CD4 memory were each given three plates, CD8 naive was given two plates, and CD8 memory was given one plate. Libraries were prepared and TCR repertoires were sequenced by different laboratories using diverse techniques, in order to increase sequencing depth and limit assay-specific biases.

Using the deep immunoSEQ assay, TCR CDR3 regions were amplified from genomic DNA by multiplex PCR. Extracted genomic DNA from each cell subset was spread evenly across all wells of several immunoSEQ 96-well plates, with each plate serving as a replicate. Each replicate PCR for sorted subsets received around 200 ng genomic DNA, equal to about 30,000 T cell genomes. Purified libraries were measured with a Qubit 3.0 fluorometer, size-checked on a Bioanalyzer 2100, and measured again with the KAPA Library Quantification kit. Every immunoSEQ 96-well plate was sequenced on a dedicated single-read 150-cycle Illumina NextSeq 550 flow cell. Concerning the study's data processing: Because the immunoSEQ output included only junctional sequences and no quality scores, the filtering could not be the same as the filtering used for full-length reads. To assign V/J genes and CDR3, sequences were annotated against IMGT germline references using PyIR, a Python wrapper for IgBLAST v1.9. Reads were filtered out if the reads had weak V/J assignments (E-value above 1e-6), no CDR3, stop codons, out-of-frame junctions, or ambiguous translated residues. V3J clonotypes were defined by identical inferred V gene, J gene, and CDR3 amino acid sequence. Percentage overlap between repertoires was calculated by dividing the number of shared unique clonotypes by the size of the smaller repertoire. Repertoire richness was assessed with RTK rarefaction, the Chao1 estimator, and Recon v2.1 estimates of unobserved clonotypes. Generation probabilities were computed with OLGA for all TCRbeta clonotypes obtained by the gDNA method from several donors. This is the immuneACCESS table as TCRdb keeps it, with only in-frame sequences that have V and J called. A part of the clones is gone; compared with another copy, unresolved V genes explain less than half, and the rest is unexplained. V and J calls and clone size are given by that table; D and trimming were obtained from the DNA. Within this sample are roughly 2.2 million clones, with approximately 93% of them counted one time only. The leading ten clones occupy 0.35% to 0.45% of the sample.

About this clone: Its target antigen remains unknown. No base quality values were provided; no much bigger clone lies one nucleotide off.

The CDR3, from cysteine to phenylalanine, totals 16 residues. Only CDR3 DNA remains: 48 bases, in frame from the first base. The germline V gene encodes CDR1 SNHLY and CDR2 FYNNEI. V lost 2 bases and J lost 0 bases; the stretch between them is 13 bases long. Broad study findings and their caveats: Compared with non-shared clonotypes, the clonotypes found in all four sorted-subset donors had higher generation probabilities. Sharing across a few donors was observed for about 5% of naive CD4, 3.5% of naive CD8, 2% to 2.5% of memory CD4, and around 0.42% of memory CD8 clonotypes. Rarefaction of sorted-subset datasets indicated incomplete sequencing despite the large sequencing depth. Sampling was restricted to blood, and TCR repertoires in tissues likely differ from the TCR repertoires found in blood. Pairwise subsampling indicated that sequencing depth was expected to affect the degree of clonotype sharing among donors. Naive subsets generally had larger estimated clonotype richness than memory subsets did. Because the study included only a small number of donors, the genetic and exposure-history diversity represented was limited.

Donors were healthy HIV-negative adults with no recently reported acute infections or vaccinations. All donors were Caucasian adults living in Nashville, Tennessee, USA. CD4+ T cells were enriched by magnetic negative selection, after which naive cells were positively selected on CD45RA and the negative fraction was taken as the memory subset. Blood was collected by leukapheresis, and PBMCs were isolated by Ficoll-Histopaque density gradient centrifugation and then cryopreserved in liquid nitrogen vapor phase. Analytical flow cytometry was used to check the purity and quantity of each magnetically sorted T cell population. From each sorted fraction, genomic DNA was isolated and quantified by UV absorbance on a Nanodrop 2000c.

The sequence was collected from a man between 18 and 35 years old in good health. Some clones in this sample may be carry-over from other donors' samples. The sample consisted of naive CD4+ T cells from PBMCs. The intended sense of this specimen's cell subset or site label: CD45RA+ positively selected. The chain joins TRBV2 to TRBJ1-2; no D gene can be assigned with confidence. The sequenced DNA: TGTGCCAGCAGTGAAACGATTAGTATGACTAACTATGGCTACACCTTC. Translated, this gives CASSETISMTNYGYTF.